One sample yielded the 8 T cell receptor beta chains listed below, sequenced in a study of blood T cell repertoires in COVID-19. Libraries were prepared by immunoSEQ multiplex PCR; TCRdb keeps only in-frame clonotypes and omits some of them. The profile shows fewer than 300,000 clones, around 89% of them singletons. Sequenced: PBMCs or T cells enriched from blood (not recorded which). The receptor set was obtained from a man aged 40-50 years who had recovered from COVID-19.

The chain joins TRBV6-4 to TRBJ2-3; 9 positions match TRBD1. With V trimmed by 4 bases and J by 1 base, 0 bases remained unmatched. This CDR3 contains 14 residues. Germline CDR1 and CDR2: MRHNA and SNTAGT. CDR3: CASSGTGGTDTQYF. The CDR3 coding sequence is TGTGCCAGCAGTGGGACAGGGGGCACAGATACGCAGTATTTT.

The chain is built from TRBV9 and TRBJ2-6; the D gene is possibly TRBD2 (5 bases). The CDR3 is made up of 18 amino acids. V lost 0 bases, J lost 0 bases, and 13 bases lay in between. Germline V gene lookup returns CDR1 SGDLS and CDR2 YYNGEE. The CDR3 bases are TGTGCCAGCAGCGTAGGATCCGAGGGAAACTCTGGGGCCAACGTCCTGACTTTC. This codes for CASSVGSEGNSGANVLTF.

CDR3 region: CASRRGGENTIYF. As DNA, the CDR3 is TGTGCCAGCCGGAGAGGGGGCGAGAACACCATATATTTT. This chain links TRBV12-3 or TRBV12-4 with TRBJ1-3, with 7 bases identical to TRBD1. The V segment lost 8 bases and the J segment 7 bases; nucleotides outside the gene matches: 8. This CDR3 is 13 amino acids long.

This chain joins TRBV6-2 or TRBV6-3 and TRBJ1-5; 8 bases agree with TRBD1. The CDR3 consists of 15 residues. Germline CDR1 reads MNHEY; CDR2 reads SVGEGT. V was pared by 6 bases and J by 6 bases, with 10 bases of the junction left unmatched. CDR3 bases: TGTGCCAGCAGCCTCGACAGGGGAGCATTTCAGCCCCAGCATTTT. Translation: CASSLDRGAFQPQHF.

This chain links TRBV7-9 with TRBJ2-5; TRBD2 might be the D (6 bases). The ends were cut back, 6 bases at V and 4 bases at J, with 12 bases in the middle. The CDR3 length is 13 residues. CDR1 SEHNR and CDR2 FQNEAQ come from the germline V gene (reference sequence). CDR3 coding DNA: TGTGCCAGCAGACTCTTGGAGGGAGAGACCCAGTACTTC. It encodes CASRLLEGETQYF.

About this clone itself: The junction does not match germline at one end; this may be a read error. This chain joins TRBV7-7 and TRBJ2-1; 7 nucleotides line up with TRBD2. This CDR3 has 14 amino acids. Per the germline V gene, CDR1 is SSHAT and CDR2 is FNYEAQ (reference sequence). The CDR3 bases are TGTGCTAGCAGCCCGGGGGGAAACTACAATGAGCAGTTCTTC. Translated, it gives CASSPGGNYNEQFF. Full variable domain (remainder filled in from reference TRBV7-7 and TRBJ2-1): GAGVSQSPRYKVTKRGQDVTLRCDPISSHATLYWYQQALGQGPEFLTYFNYEAQPDKSGLPSDRFSAERPEGSISTLTIQRTEQRDSAMYRCASSPGGNYNEQFFGPGTRLTVL.

The rearrangement joins TRBV13 to TRBJ2-7; 9 bases are shared with TRBD1. Trimming took 1 base from V and 4 from J; bases not matched to a gene: 8. This CDR3 region has 16 residues. Per the germline V gene, CDR1 is PRHDT and CDR2 is FYEKMQ (reference sequence). CDR3 DNA: TGTGCCAGCAGCTTAGAGGAGGGACAGGGTCGGTACGAGCAGTACTTC. Amino acid sequence: CASSLEEGQGRYEQYF.

The V and J genes are TRBV6-5 and TRBJ1-4; 11 bases line up with TRBD1. This CDR3 is built from 14 residues. Trimming at V came to 3 bases and at J to 9 bases, leaving 3 bases not matched to a gene. In germline, CDR1 is MNHEY, CDR2 SVGAGI. CDR3 region: CASSYLDRGQKLFF. DNA for the CDR3: TGTGCCAGCAGTTATCTGGACAGGGGGCAAAAACTGTTTTTT.